The 32 T cell receptor beta chains below were found in one sample sequenced in a study of blood T cells in healthy people across ages. Sample-barcoded 5' priming and a J-beta primer mix drove a second PCR of roughly 6 to 12 cycles. TCRdb re-called the 5' RACE reads through MiXCR, storing one row per CDR3 protein. The table lists hundreds of thousands of distinct CDR3 sequences, 56% of them singletons. Material for sequencing was blood. The receptors shown here come from a man in his forties in good health.

This clonotype was picked up a small number of times. The rearrangement links TRBV12-3 or TRBV12-4 to TRBJ1-2; 7 bases map to TRBD1. The CDR3 spans 14 residues. V was pared by 6 bases and J by 3 bases, with 7 bases of the junction left unmatched. CDR3 sequence reads: CASSTWDSDYGYTF. CDR3 coding DNA: TGTGCCAGCAGCACCTGGGACAGTGACTATGGCTACACCTTC.

V usage is TRBV5-1 and J usage is TRBJ2-5; TRBD2 matches at 11 bases. Per germline, CDR1 SGHRS and CDR2 YFSETQ. The CDR3 sequence is 16 residues long. J was trimmed by 2 bases and V by 0 bases; bases with no gene match: 3. CDR3 loop: CASSLEASGGQETQYF. The CDR3 region has the DNA TGCGCCAGCAGCTTGGAGGCTAGCGGGGGGCAAGAGACCCAGTACTTC. Complete variable domain (other parts from reference TRBV5-1 and TRBJ2-5): KAGVTQTPRYLIKTRGQQVTLSCSPISGHRSVSWYQQTPGQGLQFLFEYFSETQRNKGNFPGRFSGRQFSNSRSEMNVSTLELGDSALYLCASSLEASGGQETQYFGPGTRLLVL.

The V call is TRBV3-1, the J call TRBJ2-1; 8 positions match TRBD2. The CDR3 loop spans 15 amino acids. The junction had 11 bases not matched to a gene; V was cut back by 4 bases and J by 9 bases. Germline assignment: CDR1 LGHDT and CDR2 YNNKEL (reference sequence). CDR3 DNA: TGTGCCAGCAGCCTCCTCAAGCGGGAGTTTTTTGAGCAGTTCTTC. Amino acids: CASSLLKREFFEQFF.

V gene TRBV2 combines with J gene TRBJ2-5; 13 bases are a match to TRBD2. Germline-derived CDR1 and CDR2 are SNHLY and FYNNEI. V was pared by 5 bases and J by 11 bases, with 11 bases of the junction left unmatched. The CDR3 has 15 amino acids. CDR3 DNA sequence: TGTGCCAGCAGTCGACTAGCGGGAGGTTACAATGAGCAGTACTTC. It specifies CASSRLAGGYNEQYF.

This clonotype has only a few counts. The chain recombines TRBV6-1 with TRBJ1-1, with 8 bases lining up with TRBD1. Unmatched junction bases numbered 8, after V lost 5 bases and J lost 3 bases. The germline V gene encodes CDR1 MNHNS and CDR2 SASEGT. This CDR3 comprises 15 residues. The CDR3 DNA sequence: TGTGCCAGCAGTCTACTGGACAGGGCGTACACTGAAGCTTTCTTT. Its protein product is CASSLLDRAYTEAFF.

In DNA, the CDR3 is TGTGCCAGCAGTTTATCTGGACAGGGCGTATCCGGGGAGCTGTTTTTT. Translated, it gives CASSLSGQGVSGELFF. The chain has TRBV28 and TRBJ2-2, with 8 bases fitting TRBD1. J lost 6 bases, V lost 1 base, and 7 bases had no gene match. This CDR3 region has 16 residues. In germline, CDR1 is MDHEN, CDR2 SYDVKM.

This chain joins TRBV29-1 and TRBJ2-5; TRBD1 matches 8 bases. The germline V gene has CDR1 SQVTM and CDR2 ANQGSEA. V lost 7 bases, J lost 12 bases, and 13 bases stayed unmatched. The CDR3 spans 12 residues. The CDR3 region has the DNA TGCAGCGGGAAGGACAGGGCCGACCTCGAGTACTTC. Its protein product is CSGKDRADLEYF.

The chain uses TRBV7-8 and TRBJ2-7; 7 bases are a match to TRBD2. This CDR3 region has 15 residues. V gave up 5 bases and J gave up 2 bases; unmatched junction bases: 9. Germline CDR1 and CDR2: SGHVS and FQNEAQ. The CDR3 region has the DNA TGTGCCAGCAGCAGGGGTTGGGGGGGGGCCTACGAGCAGTACTTC. Translation: CASSRGWGGAYEQYF.

CDR3: CASRGGLIYGYTF. As DNA, the CDR3 is TGTGCCAGCAGGGGAGGACTGATATATGGCTACACCTTC. The chain uses TRBV28 and TRBJ1-2, with no clear D. Germline V gene lookup returns CDR1 MDHEN and CDR2 SYDVKM. The CDR3 is 13 residues long. The V gene lost 6 bases and the J gene lost 5 bases, with 13 bases spanning the gap.

V and J are TRBV5-5 and TRBJ2-3; no reliable D call. Trimming removed 1 base from V and 2 bases from J, with 8 bases in between. The germline V gene has CDR1 SGHKS and CDR2 YYEKEE (reference sequence). This CDR3 is built from 14 residues. The CDR3, as DNA: TGTGCCAGCAGCTTGTGGGTACCCACAGATACGCAGTATTTT. It codes for CASSLWVPTDTQYF.

This clonotype came up many times. This chain uses TRBV12-3 or TRBV12-4 with TRBJ2-5; D could derive from TRBD1 or TRBD2 (5 bases each). Trimming stripped 5 bases from V and 4 bases from J, with 20 bases between. The CDR3 sequence is 16 residues long. CDR3 region: CASSPGTETYAETQYF. The CDR3 DNA reads as TGTGCCAGCAGTCCGGGGACCGAGACCTATGCAGAGACCCAGTACTTC.

V and J are TRBV20-1 and TRBJ2-1; no reliable D call. Germline CDR1 DFQATT, CDR2 SNEGSKA (reference sequence). Trimming stripped 1 base from V and 8 bases from J, with 12 bases between. The CDR3 loop spans 13 amino acids. The CDR3 sequence is CSARAPYSYEQFF. The CDR3 DNA follows: TGCAGTGCTAGAGCCCCATATTCTTATGAGCAGTTCTTC.

The rearrangement links TRBV4-1 to TRBJ2-2; the D gene is possibly TRBD1 (5 bases). Trimming stripped 1 base from V and 5 bases from J, with 14 bases between. CDR1 and CDR2 from the germline V gene are MGHRA and YSYEKL. This CDR3 is 16 amino acids long. CDR3 amino acids: CASSQGSRGWTGELFF. The CDR3 DNA follows: TGCGCCAGCAGCCAAGGGTCAAGGGGCTGGACCGGGGAGCTGTTTTTT.

The table lists this clonotype with a few counts. The rearrangement links TRBV7-2 to TRBJ2-1, with a possible D match to TRBD2 (6 bases). The V and J ends lost 7 bases and 12 bases respectively, with 16 bases between them. The germline V gene has CDR1 SGHTA and CDR2 FQGNSA. The CDR3 contains 12 residues. The chain's CDR3 is CASTPQEGLQFF. The DNA for the CDR3 is TGTGCCAGCACCCCCCAGGAGGGACTGCAGTTCTTC.

In DNA, the CDR3 is TGCGCCAGCAGCCAAGAACCTCGGCAGATCTACGAGCAGTACTTC. This sequence encodes CASSQEPRQIYEQYF. This sequence joins TRBV4-1 and TRBJ2-7, with D unclear. Germline CDR1 MGHRA, CDR2 YSYEKL. The V end lost 0 bases, the J end lost 3 bases, and 12 bases lay between the germline ends. The CDR3 consists of 15 residues.

This clonotype was seen only a few times. This chain joins TRBV7-9 and TRBJ1-6, with D unclear. Germline values: CDR1 SEHNR, CDR2 FQNEAQ (reference sequence). The CDR3 sequence is 15 residues long. The V end was cut by 2 bases, the J end by 4 bases, with 9 bases between. The CDR3 nucleotides are TGTGCCAGCAGCTTACCTACAGTGTATAATTCACCCCTCCACTTT. Amino acid sequence: CASSLPTVYNSPLHF.

The rearrangement joins TRBV7-8 to TRBJ2-1; 7 bases line up with TRBD1. CDR1 is SGHVS and CDR2 is FQNEAQ in the germline V gene. After removal of 5 bases from V and 5 bases from J, the junction contained 9 bases not matched to a gene. The CDR3 sequence is 15 residues long. CDR3 loop: CASSMTGFDNNEQFF. The CDR3 DNA reads TGTGCCAGCAGCATGACAGGGTTTGACAACAATGAGCAGTTCTTC.

This clonotype was detected a few times. The rearrangement joins TRBV14 to TRBJ2-7; 8 nucleotides line up with TRBD2. CDR3 length: 13 residues. From germline, CDR1 is SGHDN and CDR2 FVKESK. The J segment lost 3 bases and the V segment lost 5 bases, leaving 3 bases of the junction unmatched. The CDR3 DNA sequence: TGTGCCAGCAGCGGGACTAGTCACTACGAGCAGTACTTC. It encodes CASSGTSHYEQYF. Filled out from reference TRBV14 and TRBJ2-7, the complete variable domain reads EAGVTQFPSHSVIEKGQTVTLRCDPISGHDNLYWYRRVMGKEIKFLLHFVKESKQDESGMPNNRFLAERTGGTYSTLKVQPAELEDSGVYFCASSGTSHYEQYFGPGTRLTVT.

The chain joins TRBV6-1 to TRBJ1-5; D unresolved. The CDR3 covers 16 residues. Germline CDR1 MNHNS, CDR2 SASEGT. With 4 bases removed from V and 0 bases from J, the gap between germline ends came to 13 bases. Here the CDR3 DNA reads TGTGCCAGCAGTGCTACCACAGTACTTAGCAATCAGCCCCAGCATTTT. Translation gives CASSATTVLSNQPQHF.

In its sample, this clonotype was seen a few times. The J gene is TRBJ2-7, the V gene TRBV5-1, with TRBD1 matching over 9 bases. The end of the DNA is better explained by TRBJ2-5, so the J call may be wrong. Germline loops: CDR1 SGHRS, CDR2 YFSETQ. The CDR3 is made up of 15 amino acids. The CDR3 loop reads CASSAGQGVRETQYF. For the CDR3, the DNA is TGCGCCAGCAGCGCGGGACAGGGAGTAAGGGAGACCCAGTACTTC.

This chain joins TRBV5-6 and TRBJ2-7; D remains ambiguous. V shed 1 base and J shed 6 bases, with 17 bases lying between them. This CDR3 has 15 residues. Germline values: CDR1 SGHDT, CDR2 YYEEEE. The CDR3: CASSLNAGVLPEQYF. Written as DNA, the CDR3 is TGTGCCAGCAGCTTGAACGCCGGAGTTCTCCCCGAGCAGTACTTC.

V usage is TRBV19 and J usage is TRBJ2-5, with D possibly matching TRBD2 (5 bases). The germline gives CDR1 LNHDA, CDR2 SQIVND (reference sequence). CDR3 length: 14 amino acids. Trimming left V 2 bases short and J 5 bases short, with 12 bases between. DNA of the CDR3: TGTGCCAGTAGTATACAGGCCGGCGGGGAGACCCAGTACTTC. It is translated as CASSIQAGGETQYF. Looking up the rest from reference TRBV19 and TRBJ2-5 gives the full variable domain: DGGITQSPKYLFRKEGQNVTLSCEQNLNHDAMYWYRQDPGQGLRLIYYSQIVNDFQKGDIAEGYSVSREKKESFPLTVTSAQKNPTAFYLCASSIQAGGETQYFGPGTRLLVL.

This clonotype came up a few times. The chain uses TRBV7-2 and TRBJ2-7; D ambiguous. This CDR3 is 13 amino acids long. Germline CDR1 reads SGHTA; CDR2 reads FQGNSA. V lost 10 bases and J lost 2, with 15 bases in between. CDR3 sequence (DNA): TGTGCCACCGCCCCTCAGCATCCCTACGAGCAGTACTTC. Translating it yields CATAPQHPYEQYF.

This clonotype was observed a single time. The rearrangement links TRBV12-3 or TRBV12-4 to TRBJ2-4; D is unresolved. The better agreement between TRBJ2-7 and the DNA end casts doubt on the J call. The CDR3 has 14 amino acids. CDR3 nucleotide sequence: TGTGCCAGCAGTCCAAAGTATAATACCTACGAGCAGTACTTC. It specifies CASSPKYNTYEQYF.

The table lists this clonotype with many counts. The chain has TRBV4-2 and TRBJ2-7; no reliable D call. This CDR3 contains 13 residues. Germline CDR1 is LGHNA and CDR2 is YNFKEQ. Trimming removed 0 bases from V and 6 bases from J, with 9 bases in between. CDR3 loop: CASSQDFRSEQYF. CDR3 bases: TGTGCCAGCAGCCAAGATTTTCGGAGCGAGCAGTACTTC.

The genes are TRBV9 and TRBJ2-5; TRBD1 is a possible D gene (5 bases). TRBJ2-7 matches the DNA end more closely, so the J call is doubtful. The CDR3 runs 13 residues. CDR1 and CDR2 from the germline V gene are SGDLS and YYNGEE. The CDR3 coding sequence is TGTGCCAGCAGCGCAGCTTCAGGGTACGAGCAGTACTTC. It encodes CASSAASGYEQYF.

The rearrangement joins TRBV5-1 to TRBJ2-5; 8 nucleotides align to TRBD1. This CDR3 region has 16 residues. V lost 3 bases to trimming and J lost 5 bases; unmatched junction nucleotides: 12. Per the germline V gene, CDR1 is SGHRS and CDR2 is YFSETQ. The CDR3 DNA reads TGCGCCAGCAGCTCCGTCGGGGACAGGTCATACGAGACCCAGTACTTC. This codes for CASSSVGDRSYETQYF.

The CDR3 DNA is TGTGCCAGCTCACCCCTTCCCCCGGGAGGCCAAGAGACCCAGTACTTC. This translates into CASSPLPPGGQETQYF. The chain is built from TRBV18 and TRBJ2-5, with 7 bases that match TRBD2. Germline V gene lookup returns CDR1 KGHSH and CDR2 LQKENI. The CDR3 spans 16 residues. V shed 3 bases, J shed 1 base, and the junction held 8 bases outside the gene matches.

The chain has TRBV5-4 and TRBJ2-1; possibly TRBD2 for D (6 bases). CDR3 length equals 16 residues. Deletions cut 2 bases from V and 8 bases from J, with 20 bases between. The germline CDR1 and CDR2 sequences are SGHNT and YYREEE (reference sequence). CDR3 nucleotide sequence: TGTGCCAGCAGCTTAGGCGGGATAGGAGGGAGCCATGAGCAGTTCTTC. Translated: CASSLGGIGGSHEQFF.

This clonotype was observed many times. The rearrangement joins TRBV19 to TRBJ1-5; TRBD1 agrees at 8 bases. The V segment lost 7 bases and the J segment 5 bases; nucleotides outside the gene matches: 7. The CDR3 has 14 amino acids. Germline CDR1 LNHDA, CDR2 SQIVND (reference sequence). The CDR3 reads CASTGQGRDQPQHF. In nucleotides, the CDR3 is TGTGCCAGTACCGGACAGGGCAGAGATCAGCCCCAGCATTTT.

The chain combines TRBV20-1 with TRBJ1-2; TRBD1 is a possible D gene (6 bases). V dropped 3 bases and J dropped 2 bases, with 10 bases sitting between them. The CDR3 totals 13 residues. Germline values: CDR1 DFQATT, CDR2 SNEGSKA (reference sequence). The CDR3, as DNA: TGCAGTGCTAGGACAGGTACCAACTATGGCTACACCTTC. It encodes CSARTGTNYGYTF.

This clonotype has a handful of counts. The chain employs TRBV6-5 and TRBJ1-4; the D is unclear. CDR1 is MNHEY, CDR2 SVGAGI, per germline. The ends were cut back, 4 bases at V and 8 bases at J, with 17 bases in the middle. This CDR3 has 15 residues. In DNA form, the CDR3 reads TGTGCCAGCAGTTCCATTGGGGTGGCGAGAGAAAAACTGTTTTTT. It encodes CASSSIGVAREKLFF.